This T cell receptor beta chain is from a study of neurological immune-mediated disorders. Whole-study results and caveats: The authors found no clinical or MRI feature associated with the multiple sclerosis repertoire cluster.

This clonotype was counted many times. What it binds is unknown. TCRdb recomputed calls from the 5' RACE reads with MiXCR, one row per CDR3 protein. The sample yields tens of thousands of distinct CDR3 sequences, roughly 2.6% seen once. CDR3 length: 13 amino acids. Between the trimmed V and J ends, which lost 4 bases and 2 bases, there was a span of 8 bases. The germline CDR1 and CDR2 sequences are SGHVS and FQNEAQ. Sequenced input: PBMCs. The J gene is TRBJ1-1, the V gene TRBV7-8; D is unclear. The sequence was collected from a woman aged 25 to 45 with multiple sclerosis. CDR3 sequence reads: CASSSRSNTEAFF. CDR3 coding DNA: TGTGCCAGCAGCTCTAGATCTAACACTGAAGCTTTCTTT.